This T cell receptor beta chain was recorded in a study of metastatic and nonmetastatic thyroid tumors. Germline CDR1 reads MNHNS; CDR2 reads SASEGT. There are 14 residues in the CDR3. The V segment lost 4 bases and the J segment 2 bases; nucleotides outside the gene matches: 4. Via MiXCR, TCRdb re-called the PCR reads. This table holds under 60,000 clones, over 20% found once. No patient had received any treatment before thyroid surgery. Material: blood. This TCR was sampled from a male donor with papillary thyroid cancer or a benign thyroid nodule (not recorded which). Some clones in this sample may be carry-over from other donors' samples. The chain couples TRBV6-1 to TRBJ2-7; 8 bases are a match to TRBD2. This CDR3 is CASSAAGETYEQYF. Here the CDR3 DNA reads TGTGCCAGCAGTGCAGCGGGGGAGACCTACGAGCAGTACTTC.